These 23 T cell receptor beta chains were sequenced from one sample in a study of shared clonotypes between healthy human individuals. TCRdb keeps only in-frame clones here, not all; method: immunoSEQ multiplex PCR. This table holds around 2.1 million clones, roughly 91% found once. Only CD45RO-negative cells positively selected for CCR7 counted as naive CD8 cells, so terminally differentiated effector memory CD45RA+ cells were excluded. The sequenced sample was naive CD8+ T cells from PBMCs. The origin of the receptors is a man between 18 and 29 years old in good health. Some clones in this sample may be carry-over from other donors' samples.

The chain joins TRBV4-1 to TRBJ2-3; 8 nucleotides align to TRBD2. CDR3 size: 14 residues. CDR1 and CDR2 (germline): MGHRA, YSYEKL. V was pared by 1 base and J by 5 bases, with 2 bases of the junction left unmatched. CDR3 protein: CASSQVAGGDTQYF. DNA for the CDR3: TGCGCCAGCAGCCAAGTTGCGGGAGGAGATACGCAGTATTTT.

The chain carries TRBV19 and TRBJ2-1, with 7 bases matching TRBD1. CDR1 is LNHDA, CDR2 SQIVND, per germline (reference sequence). The CDR3 is 15 amino acids. The ends lost 0 bases at V and 6 bases at J; junction bases unmatched: 5. The CDR3 nucleotides read TGTGCCAGTAGTATAGATCGAGGGGGCCGCAATGAGCAGTTCTTC. Translating gives CASSIDRGGRNEQFF. Full variable domain (outside the CDR3, taken from reference TRBV19 and TRBJ2-1): DGGITQSPKYLFRKEGQNVTLSCEQNLNHDAMYWYRQDPGQGLRLIYYSQIVNDFQKGDIAEGYSVSREKKESFPLTVTSAQKNPTAFYLCASSIDRGGRNEQFFGPGTRLTVL.

The rearrangement links TRBV5-8 to TRBJ2-1, with a tentative D call TRBD1 (5 bases). The length of the CDR3 is 9 residues. The V end lost 3 bases, the J end lost 14 bases, and 6 bases lay between the germline ends. Germline V gene data show CDR1 as SGHTS and CDR2 as YDEGEE. The chain's CDR3 is CASSSTEFF. The CDR3 coding sequence is TGTGCCAGCAGCTCGACAGAGTTCTTC. Filled out from reference TRBV5-8 and TRBJ2-1, the complete variable domain reads EAGVTQSPTHLIKTRGQQATLRCSPISGHTSVYWYQQALGLGLQFLLWYDEGEERNRGNFPPRFSGRQFPNYSSELNVNALELEDSALYLCASSSTEFFGPGTRLTVL.

CDR3 in DNA: TGCGCCAGCAGCCCCCAGGGACATCTAGGGAATGAGCAGTTCTTC. It yields the protein CASSPQGHLGNEQFF. The chain is built from TRBV5-1 and TRBJ2-1; D is possibly TRBD1 (6 bases). Germline V lookup: CDR1 SGHRS, CDR2 YFSETQ. The CDR3 is made up of 15 amino acids. V was cut by 4 bases and J by 7 bases, with 18 bases left in between.

This clone was counted only a few times. This rearrangement joins TRBV4-2 to TRBJ2-1; TRBD2 aligns across 11 bases. After removal of 2 bases from V and 9 bases from J, the junction contained 9 bases not matched to a gene. CDR3 length: 16 amino acids. The V gene's germline CDR1 is LGHNA and CDR2 YNFKEQ. The CDR3 DNA is TGTGCCAGCAGCCAATCACTCGGGCTAGCGGGAGGTGAGCAGTTCTTC. Translating gives CASSQSLGLAGGEQFF.

The chain couples TRBV5-1 to TRBJ2-3; D gene ambiguous. The length of the CDR3 is 16 residues. Germline assignment: CDR1 SGHRS and CDR2 YFSETQ. The germline V and J ends were trimmed by 1 base and 0 bases, with 12 bases remaining between them. The DNA for the CDR3 is TGCGCCAGCAGCTTGAAGGGAACACTAAGCACAGATACGCAGTATTTT. Amino acid sequence: CASSLKGTLSTDTQYF. The variable domain in full, with the rest retrieved from reference TRBV5-1 and TRBJ2-3, is KAGVTQTPRYLIKTRGQQVTLSCSPISGHRSVSWYQQTPGQGLQFLFEYFSETQRNKGNFPGRFSGRQFSNSRSEMNVSTLELGDSALYLCASSLKGTLSTDTQYFGPGTRLTVL.

The chain joins TRBV27 to TRBJ1-5; 10 nucleotides agree with TRBD1. The junction had 11 bases not matched to a gene; V was cut back by 4 bases and J by 2 bases. Germline values: CDR1 MNHEY, CDR2 SMNVEV (reference sequence). The CDR3 has 18 amino acids. CDR3: CASSSNPPGTGGNQPQHF. The CDR3 region has the DNA TGTGCCAGCAGTTCCAACCCACCCGGGACAGGGGGCAATCAGCCCCAGCATTTT.

The chain links TRBV27 to TRBJ2-7, with 12 bases matching TRBD2. The CDR3 totals 15 residues. Germline CDR1 reads MNHEY; CDR2 reads SMNVEV (reference sequence). Trimming at V came to 5 bases and at J to 5 bases, leaving 7 bases not matched to a gene. The CDR3 loop reads CASSAGLAGYDEQYF. CDR3 DNA sequence: TGTGCCAGCAGTGCCGGACTAGCGGGATATGACGAGCAGTACTTC.

Concerning this clone: Other DNA variants within this sample encode the same CDR3. V and J are TRBV29-1 and TRBJ2-7; no reliable D call. The V gene lost 4 bases and the J gene lost 0 bases, with 7 bases spanning the gap. CDR1 SQVTM and CDR2 ANQGSEA come from the germline V gene. CDR3 length: 12 amino acids. As DNA, the CDR3 is TGCAGCGTTGTTGGCCTCTCCTACGAGCAGTACTTC. Translated, it gives CSVVGLSYEQYF.

CDR3 region: CASSPSGLAGVYYNEQFF. CDR3 sequence (DNA): TGTGCCAGCAGCCCATCGGGACTAGCGGGAGTGTACTACAATGAGCAGTTCTTC. The chain has TRBV7-9 and TRBJ2-1; 14 positions agree with TRBD2. This CDR3 is built from 18 residues. CDR1 is SEHNR and CDR2 is FQNEAQ in the germline V gene (reference sequence). J was trimmed by 3 bases and V by 5 bases; bases with no gene match: 9. The whole variable domain, filled in from reference TRBV7-9 and TRBJ2-1, reads DTGVSQNPRHKITKRGQNVTFRCDPISEHNRLYWYRQTLGQGPEFLTYFQNEAQLEKSRLLSDRFSAERPKGSFSTLEIQRTEQGDSAMYLCASSPSGLAGVYYNEQFFGPGTRLTVL.

The chain recombines TRBV10-3 with TRBJ2-1; TRBD2 agrees at 7 bases. CDR1 and CDR2 (germline): ENHRY, SYGVKD. CDR3 length: 13 residues. Germline trimming cut 6 bases from V and 8 bases from J; bases unmatched to any gene: 7. The CDR3 DNA follows: TGTGCCATCAGGGACCTAGCGGATGATGAGCAGTTCTTC. It is translated as CAIRDLADDEQFF.

The chain joins TRBV18 to TRBJ2-7; a weak D match, TRBD1 (5 bases). CDR1 is KGHSH and CDR2 is LQKENI in the germline V gene. This CDR3 is built from 11 residues. Trimming stripped 4 bases from V and 6 bases from J, with 7 bases between. CDR3 nucleotide sequence: TGTGCCAGCTCACTAGGGGTCGAGCAGTACTTC. Amino acids: CASSLGVEQYF.

The sample holds one count of this clone. This chain uses TRBV5-1 with TRBJ2-7; 10 positions match TRBD2. The CDR3 loop spans 14 amino acids. Germline CDR1 and CDR2: SGHRS and YFSETQ. V was clipped by 5 bases and J by 5 bases; unmatched bases: 7. The DNA of the CDR3 is TGCGCCAGCAGTTCCCAGCGGGAGGGTGACGAGCAGTACTTC. Its translation: CASSSQREGDEQYF.

Concerning this clone: A much larger clone lies a single base off, so this may be a read error. The same CDR3 also results from other DNA sequences found in this sample. The chain uses TRBV5-8 and TRBJ2-7; D not resolved. The CDR3 has 11 amino acids. V lost 2 bases and J lost 0, with 0 bases in between. Germline values: CDR1 SGHTS, CDR2 YDEGEE. The CDR3 loop is CASSFSYEQYF. In nucleotides, the CDR3 is TGTGCCAGCAGCTTCTCCTACGAGCAGTACTTC.

DNA for the CDR3: TGTGCCAGCAGCTTGGTCCCAGCGGCTCCGATCGCAGATACGCAGTATTTT. This translates into CASSLVPAAPIADTQYF. V and J are TRBV5-4 and TRBJ2-3; D may be TRBD2 (5 bases). With 0 bases removed from V and 4 bases from J, the gap between germline ends came to 18 bases. The CDR3 has 17 residues. Germline CDR1 SGHNT, CDR2 YYREEE (reference sequence).

A note on this clone: Different DNA sequences within this sample yield the same CDR3. In DNA, the CDR3 is TGTGCCAGCAGCCCCGGGAAGAACTACGAGCAGTACTTC. It translates to CASSPGKNYEQYF. The rearrangement uses TRBV7-9 and TRBJ2-7; D possibly corresponds to TRBD2 (5 bases). Trimming left V 5 bases short and J 3 bases short, with 11 bases between. The CDR3 extends over 13 amino acids. Germline assignment: CDR1 SEHNR and CDR2 FQNEAQ (reference sequence).

The chain employs TRBV19 and TRBJ1-1; D gene uncertain. The CDR3 length is 13 residues. Trimming cost V 6 bases and J 0 bases, with 8 bases left between them. Looked up from germline, CDR1 is LNHDA and CDR2 is SQIVND (reference sequence). CDR3 in DNA: TGTGCCAGTAGGATTTCCATGAACACTGAAGCTTTCTTT. Translating gives CASRISMNTEAFF.

The chain carries TRBV4-3 and TRBJ2-5; the D is unclear. With the DNA end fitting TRBJ2-7 better, the J assignment may be wrong. The CDR3 runs to 15 residues. Germline CDR1 and CDR2: LGHNA and YSLEER. The CDR3 nucleotides read TGCGCCAGCAGCTCAGAAAATGGCCCCTACTACGAGCAGTACTTC. Translation gives CASSSENGPYYEQYF.

The chain has TRBV4-2 and TRBJ2-6; D is perhaps TRBD1 (6 bases). CDR1 and CDR2 from the germline V gene are LGHNA and YNFKEQ. There are 19 residues in the CDR3. V lost 1 base and J lost 1, with 17 bases in between. CDR3 protein: CASSQVLVQGRSGANVLTF. For the CDR3, the DNA is TGTGCCAGCAGCCAAGTTCTTGTGCAGGGGAGATCTGGGGCCAACGTCCTGACTTTC.

The V and J genes are TRBV28 and TRBJ2-7; the match to TRBD1 covers 7 bases. Germline CDR1 reads MDHEN; CDR2 reads SYDVKM. The CDR3 is made up of 12 amino acids. J lost 4 bases, V lost 5 bases, and 2 bases had no gene match. CDR3 residues: CASSVGQYEQYF. CDR3 DNA: TGTGCCAGCAGTGTGGGACAGTACGAGCAGTACTTC.

As for this clone: Other DNA sequences in this sample translate to the same CDR3. V is TRBV2 and J is TRBJ2-7, with 7 positions matching TRBD2. Germline CDR1 reads SNHLY; CDR2 reads FYNNEI. The J segment lost 2 bases and the V segment lost 1 base, leaving 5 bases of the junction unmatched. CDR3 size: 15 residues. CDR3 nucleotides: TGTGCCAGCAGTGAAGGGCTAGCGGTAACCTACGAGCAGTACTTC. It encodes CASSEGLAVTYEQYF.

The CDR3 reads CASSLGREGVHNEQFF. CDR3 bases: TGCGCCAGCAGCCTCGGACGAGAGGGAGTCCACAATGAGCAGTTCTTC. The rearrangement joins TRBV4-3 to TRBJ2-1, with a weak D call TRBD2 (5 bases). Trimming took 4 bases from V and 5 from J, leaving 18 bases between them. The germline gives CDR1 LGHNA, CDR2 YSLEER. This CDR3 region has 16 residues.

The chain joins TRBV6-5 to TRBJ2-7; D is perhaps TRBD1 (6 bases). Germline V lookup: CDR1 MNHEY, CDR2 SVGAGI. The ends were cut back, 6 bases at V and 3 bases at J, with 15 bases in the middle. The CDR3 sequence is 14 residues long. For the CDR3, the DNA is TGTGCCAGCAGCCAGAGGGGGATTGACTACGAGCAGTACTTC. Translated, it gives CASSQRGIDYEQYF.